A selection of T cell receptor beta chains follows, all from one sample in a study of blood T cell repertoires in COVID-19. The protocol was immunoSEQ multiplex PCR, while the TCRdb copy is restricted to in-frame clones and leaves out a portion. The sample lists hundreds of thousands of clones; around 83% were seen once. The specimen sequenced was PBMCs or T cells enriched from blood (not recorded which). These receptors were collected from a man aged 40-55 years who had been exposed to COVID-19. Both conserved end residues are part of each CDR3. D genes are given only for firm matches. Clone size is stated in some rows and not others, as once, few, many or a class when expanded.

J: TRBJ1-6
length: 14
D: TRBD1
size: .
V: TRBV4-1
DNA: TGCGCCAGCACCCGGACAGGGCAGAATTCACCCCTCCACTTT
CDR3: CASTRTGQNSPLHF

J: TRBJ2-1
length: 15
D: TRBD2
size: .
V: TRBV9
DNA: TGTGCCAGCAGCGTAGTCTCGGGACTAAGAAATGAGCAGTTCTTC
CDR3: CASSVVSGLRNEQFF

J: TRBJ1-2
length: 13
D: .
size: few
V: TRBV27
DNA: TGTGCCAGCAGTTTGAAGTCAGGGTCTGGCTACACCTTC
CDR3: CASSLKSGSGYTF

J: TRBJ1-6
length: 16
D: TRBD1
size: once
V: TRBV30
DNA: TGTGCCTGGAGTATCGGCAGGGGGATGGGGAATTCACCCCTCCACTTT
CDR3: CAWSIGRGMGNSPLHF

J: TRBJ2-7
length: 15
D: .
size: .
V: TRBV27
DNA: TGTGCCAGCGCCCCTCCGGACAGCCGAATTACGGAGCAGTACTTC
CDR3: CASAPPDSRITEQYF

J: TRBJ1-2
length: 15
D: .
size: .
V: TRBV5-1
DNA: TGCGCCAGCAGCTTCCGGGACTCCTCTAGGTATGGCTACACCTTC
CDR3: CASSFRDSSRYGYTF

J: TRBJ1-2
length: 14
D: .
size: .
V: TRBV11-2
DNA: TGTGCCAGCAGCTTAAGCCACGGGATCTATGGCTACACCTTC
CDR3: CASSLSHGIYGYTF

J: TRBJ1-5
length: 15
D: .
size: few
V: TRBV28
DNA: TGTGCCAGCAGTTATTGGGCAGGGGACGACCAGCCCCAGCATTTT
CDR3: CASSYWAGDDQPQHF

J: TRBJ1-1
length: 16
D: TRBD1
size: few
V: TRBV6-5
DNA: TGTGCCAGCAGTTACGCCACAGGGGGGTGGGGCACTGAAGCTTTCTTT
CDR3: CASSYATGGWGTEAFF

J: TRBJ1-5
length: 14
D: TRBD1
size: .
V: TRBV6-5
DNA: TGTGCCAGCAGTTACATGCAGGGGGATCAGCCCCAGCATTTT
CDR3: CASSYMQGDQPQHF

J: TRBJ2-1
length: 17
D: TRBD1
size: .
V: TRBV10-1
DNA: TGCGCCAGCAGTGAACCGACAGGGGACAATGGTAGGAAGGAGCAGTTCTTC
CDR3: CASSEPTGDNGRKEQFF

J: TRBJ1-4
length: 11
D: .
size: .
V: TRBV20-1
DNA: TGCAGTGCTAGAGGGCAGGAAAAACTGTTTTTT
CDR3: CSARGQEKLFF

J: TRBJ1-2
length: 13
D: .
size: .
V: TRBV6-1
DNA: TGTGCCAGCAGTGAACCAGGGAACTATGGCTACACCTTC
CDR3: CASSEPGNYGYTF

J: TRBJ1-5
length: 15
D: TRBD1
size: .
V: TRBV19
DNA: TGTGCCAGTAGTATTGGACAGGGCAGCAATCAGCCCCAGCATTTT
CDR3: CASSIGQGSNQPQHF

J: TRBJ2-2
length: 15
D: TRBD2
size: .
V: TRBV7-3
DNA: TGTGCCAGCAGCCCGAGCGGGGGGAACACCGGGGAGCTGTTTTTT
CDR3: CASSPSGGNTGELFF

J: TRBJ2-5
length: 12
D: .
size: .
V: TRBV2
DNA: TGTGCCAGCAGTGAAACGGTAGAGACCCAGTACTTC
CDR3: CASSETVETQYF

J: TRBJ2-2
length: 15
D: .
size: .
V: TRBV9
DNA: TGTGCCAGCAGCGTCGGGATCACAAACACCGGGGAGCTGTTTTTT
CDR3: CASSVGITNTGELFF

J: TRBJ2-2
length: 17
D: .
size: .
V: TRBV30
DNA: TGTGCCTGGAGTCTCGTGATTTGGAGTGAGAACACCGGGGAGCTGTTTTTT
CDR3: CAWSLVIWSENTGELFF

J: TRBJ1-1
length: 13
D: .
size: .
V: TRBV29-1
DNA: TGCAGCGTTTCGTCAGGATTGGGCACTGAAGCTTTCTTT
CDR3: CSVSSGLGTEAFF

J: TRBJ2-2
length: 12
D: .
size: .
V: TRBV12-3/TRBV12-4
DNA: TGTGCCAGCAGCCCCTATGCCGGGGAGCTGTTTTTT
CDR3: CASSPYAGELFF

J: TRBJ2-2
length: 16
D: TRBD2
size: many
V: TRBV5-1
DNA: TGCGCCAGCCGAGCTTTGGGACTAGCGGGAGCCGGGGAGCTGTTTTTT
CDR3: CASRALGLAGAGELFF

J: TRBJ1-1
length: 16
D: .
size: .
V: TRBV21-1
DNA: TGTGCCAGCAGCAAACGGCGGGCTGAGACAAGCACTGAAGCTTTCTTT
CDR3: CASSKRRAETSTEAFF

J: TRBJ2-7
length: 15
D: .
size: once
V: TRBV7-9
DNA: TGTGCCAGCAGCGCCCCAGGGTGGAGCTCCTACGAGCAGTACTTC
CDR3: CASSAPGWSSYEQYF

J: TRBJ1-4
length: 13
D: .
size: .
V: TRBV2
DNA: TGTGCCAGCGATCGGGTGGGGCCGGAAAAACTGTTTTTT
CDR3: CASDRVGPEKLFF

J: TRBJ1-4
length: 12
D: .
size: .
V: TRBV6-5
DNA: TGTGCCAGCAAGTCAAGCGGAGAAAAACTGTTTTTT
CDR3: CASKSSGEKLFF

J: TRBJ2-7
length: 15
D: .
size: .
V: TRBV3-1/TRBV3-2
DNA: TGTGCCAGCAGCCAAGCCCGGACAGAAACCTACGAGCAGTACTTC
CDR3: CASSQARTETYEQYF

J: TRBJ1-6
length: 16
D: .
size: few
V: TRBV19
DNA: TGTGCCAGTAGTACCCTGGGCACGTCTCCCAATTCACCCCTCCACTTT
CDR3: CASSTLGTSPNSPLHF

J: TRBJ1-1
length: 15
D: .
size: .
V: TRBV5-1
DNA: TGCGCCAGCAGCTTCACCCAGGAGGGTGGCACTGAAGCTTTCTTT
CDR3: CASSFTQEGGTEAFF

J: TRBJ2-7
length: 15
D: .
size: few
V: TRBV11-2
DNA: TGTGCCAGCACCTCGGATGAGGCCCTCCCCCACGAGCAGTACTTC
CDR3: CASTSDEALPHEQYF

J: TRBJ2-1
length: 13
D: .
size: .
V: TRBV6-5
DNA: TGTGCCAGCAAACAGTGGAGGGACCGTGAGCAGTTCTTC
CDR3: CASKQWRDREQFF

J: TRBJ1-4
length: 15
D: TRBD1
size: once
V: TRBV3-1/TRBV3-2
DNA: TGTGCCAGCAGCCAAGTTACAGGGGGCAAGGAAAAACTGTTTTTT
CDR3: CASSQVTGGKEKLFF

J: TRBJ2-7
length: 14
D: .
size: .
V: TRBV27
DNA: TGTGCCAGCAGTTTACTCGGAGCGAGGGGGGAGCAGTACTTC
CDR3: CASSLLGARGEQYF

J: TRBJ2-2
length: 15
D: TRBD1
size: .
V: TRBV5-1
DNA: TGCGCCAGCAGATATAGGGGACAGGGGGGCGGGGAGCTGTTTTTT
CDR3: CASRYRGQGGGELFF

J: TRBJ2-1
length: 14
D: .
size: .
V: TRBV7-7
DNA: TGTGCTAGCAGCCCGACGGGAAACAACAATGAGCAGTTCTTC
CDR3: CASSPTGNNNEQFF

J: TRBJ2-1
length: 14
D: .
size: .
V: TRBV4-2
DNA: TGTGCCAGCAGCCAACCTTTTCTCCTCAATGAGCAGTTCTTC
CDR3: CASSQPFLLNEQFF

J: TRBJ1-3
length: 19
D: .
size: .
V: TRBV7-2
DNA: TGTGCCAGCAGCGGGCCACTAAGGACAACGATATCCGCCGGAAACACCATATATTTT
CDR3: CASSGPLRTTISAGNTIYF

J: TRBJ2-3
length: 14
D: TRBD2
size: .
V: TRBV27
DNA: TGTGCCAGCGGAGAGCGGGGTCGTGGAGATACGCAGTATTTT
CDR3: CASGERGRGDTQYF

J: TRBJ2-2
length: 13
D: .
size: .
V: TRBV30
DNA: TGTGCCTGGAGCGGTTCGAACACCGGGGAGCTGTTTTTT
CDR3: CAWSGSNTGELFF

J: TRBJ2-1
length: 15
D: .
size: .
V: TRBV7-3
DNA: TGTGCCAGCAGCCAGGGGATTAGCTCCTACAATGAGCAGTTCTTC
CDR3: CASSQGISSYNEQFF

J: TRBJ2-7
length: 15
D: TRBD1
size: .
V: TRBV27
DNA: TGTGCCAGCAGTTTAATCCAGGGGGCTAATTACGAGCAGTACTTC
CDR3: CASSLIQGANYEQYF

J: TRBJ2-5
length: 15
D: TRBD2
size: .
V: TRBV11-3
DNA: TGTGCCAGCAGCCTGACTAGCGGAGTAACAGAGACCCAGTACTTC
CDR3: CASSLTSGVTETQYF

J: TRBJ1-5
length: 15
D: .
size: .
V: TRBV3-1/TRBV3-2
DNA: TGTGCCAGCAGCCAGGGCGGGAATAGCAATCAGCCCCAGCATTTT
CDR3: CASSQGGNSNQPQHF

J: TRBJ2-4
length: 13
D: .
size: .
V: TRBV25-1
DNA: TGTGCCAGCAGTGAAGTTGGCGGGTCCATTCAGTACTTC
CDR3: CASSEVGGSIQYF

J: TRBJ1-6
length: 11
D: .
size: few
V: TRBV7-9
DNA: TGTGCCAGCAGCTTGGGGGCTCACCCCCACTTT
CDR3: CASSLGAHPHF

J: TRBJ2-1
length: 17
D: .
size: few
V: TRBV9
DNA: TGTGCCAGCAGCGGGAGGGTGGGGGACTCCTCCTACAATGAGCAGTTCTTC
CDR3: CASSGRVGDSSYNEQFF

J: TRBJ1-1
length: 14
D: .
size: .
V: TRBV5-6
DNA: TGTGCCAGCAGCTTGGGCGGCGACTATTCCCTAGCTTTCTTT
CDR3: CASSLGGDYSLAFF

J: TRBJ1-1
length: 14
D: TRBD1
size: .
V: TRBV6-5
DNA: TGTGCCAGCAGTTACGCCCCTTCAGGGGGCAAGGCTTTCTTT
CDR3: CASSYAPSGGKAFF

J: TRBJ2-3
length: 13
D: .
size: .
V: TRBV19
DNA: TGTGCCAGTAGTAGCGGAACCACAGATACGCAGTATTTT
CDR3: CASSSGTTDTQYF

J: TRBJ1-1
length: 16
D: TRBD1
size: few
V: TRBV3-1/TRBV3-2
DNA: TGTGCCAGCACCCACGAGATAGGGGGCTTCGACACTGAAGCTTTCTTT
CDR3: CASTHEIGGFDTEAFF

J: TRBJ2-7
length: 14
D: TRBD1
size: .
V: TRBV6-5
DNA: TGTGCCAGCAGCCACCCGGACAGGAGGTACGAGCAGTACTTC
CDR3: CASSHPDRRYEQYF